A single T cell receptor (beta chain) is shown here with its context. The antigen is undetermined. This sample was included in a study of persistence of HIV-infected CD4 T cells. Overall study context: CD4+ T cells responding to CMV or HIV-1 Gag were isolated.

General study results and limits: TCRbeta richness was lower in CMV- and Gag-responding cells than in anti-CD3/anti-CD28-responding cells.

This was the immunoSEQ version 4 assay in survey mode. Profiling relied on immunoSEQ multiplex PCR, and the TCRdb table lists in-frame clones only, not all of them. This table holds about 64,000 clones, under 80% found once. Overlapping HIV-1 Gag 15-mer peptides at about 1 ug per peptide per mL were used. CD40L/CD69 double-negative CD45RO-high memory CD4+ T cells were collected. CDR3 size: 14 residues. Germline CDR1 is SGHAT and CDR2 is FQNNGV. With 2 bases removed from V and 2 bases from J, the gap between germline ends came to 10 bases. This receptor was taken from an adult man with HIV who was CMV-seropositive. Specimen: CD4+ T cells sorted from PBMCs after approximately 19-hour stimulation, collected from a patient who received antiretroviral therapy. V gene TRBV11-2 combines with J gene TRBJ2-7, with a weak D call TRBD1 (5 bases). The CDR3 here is CASSLYTGPYEQYF. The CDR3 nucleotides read TGTGCCAGCAGCTTATATACAGGTCCCTACGAGCAGTACTTC.